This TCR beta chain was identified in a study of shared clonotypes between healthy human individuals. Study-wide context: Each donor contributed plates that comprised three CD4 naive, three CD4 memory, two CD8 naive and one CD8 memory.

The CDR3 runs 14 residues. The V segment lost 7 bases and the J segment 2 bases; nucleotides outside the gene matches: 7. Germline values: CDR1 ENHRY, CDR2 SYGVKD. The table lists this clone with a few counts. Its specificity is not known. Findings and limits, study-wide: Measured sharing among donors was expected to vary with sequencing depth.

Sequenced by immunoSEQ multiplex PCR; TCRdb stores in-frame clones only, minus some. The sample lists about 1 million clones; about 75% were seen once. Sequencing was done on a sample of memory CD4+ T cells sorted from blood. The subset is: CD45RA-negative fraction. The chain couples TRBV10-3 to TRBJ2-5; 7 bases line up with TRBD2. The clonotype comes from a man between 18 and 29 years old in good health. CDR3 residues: CAIKAGLHQETQYF. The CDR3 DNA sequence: TGTGCCATCAAAGCGGGACTACATCAAGAGACCCAGTACTTC.